The present entry profiles one T cell receptor beta chain with its context. Its specificity is unknown. Germline CDR1 and CDR2: SGHRS and YFSETQ. The CDR3 totals 15 residues. TCRdb re-called the 5' RACE reads, yielding one record per CDR3 amino acid sequence without DNA. This sample's clone table lists approximately 390,000 distinct CDR3 sequences. The sample is drawn from a study of monozygotic twins with inflammatory bowel disease. General observations from the study: Possibly because of limited power, concordant and discordant twins showed no difference in repertoire similarity. The sharing of clonotypes with others was lower in IBD patients than in healthy twins, especially with disease activity.

The chain employs TRBV5-1 and TRBJ2-3. The sample consisted of blood. The sequence came from a human donor with ulcerative colitis or Crohn's disease, or a healthy co-twin of an affected twin (not recorded which). CDR3 sequence reads: CASSLEAVSTDTQYF.